This entry lists 27 T cell receptor beta chains sequenced from one sample in a study of cytomegalovirus exposure and HLA in healthy donors. The PCR used 60 Vbeta and 13 Jbeta primers. Sequencing was performed with immunoSEQ multiplex PCR; in TCRdb, only in-frame clones are kept and a portion is missing. The table lists fewer than 120,000 clones, about three quarters of them singletons, with less than 3% in the top ten. Sequencing used PBMCs. Every receptor here comes from a woman in her sixties or seventies in good health and CMV-seropositive.

The chain is built from TRBV19 and TRBJ2-1; TRBD2 agrees at 7 bases. Germline V CDR1 and CDR2: LNHDA, SQIVND (reference sequence). This CDR3 has 14 amino acids. The junction had 10 bases not matched to a gene; V was cut back by 5 bases and J by 9 bases. The CDR3 protein is CASSAGVIWGEQFF. The CDR3 DNA reads as TGTGCCAGTAGTGCGGGAGTAATTTGGGGTGAGCAGTTCTTC.

The rearrangement links TRBV27 to TRBJ1-1, with TRBD1 matching 8 bases. This CDR3 is built from 14 residues. Germline-derived CDR1 and CDR2 are MNHEY and SMNVEV (reference sequence). V lost 5 bases and J lost 3; bases outside the gene matches: 5. CDR3 DNA sequence: TGTGCCAGCAGTGACAGGGGCGGATACACTGAAGCTTTCTTT. Translation: CASSDRGGYTEAFF.

The chain links TRBV7-2 to TRBJ2-5; 12 nucleotides match TRBD2. The J call may be incorrect, as the DNA end agrees better with TRBJ2-7. This CDR3 comprises 16 residues. Germline V gene lookup returns CDR1 SGHTA and CDR2 FQGNSA. CDR3 protein: CASSLLAGGGSYEQYF. The CDR3 nucleotides are TGTGCCAGCAGCCTCCTAGCGGGAGGGGGGTCCTACGAGCAGTACTTC.

This sequence joins TRBV19 and TRBJ1-6; D not resolved. This CDR3 comprises 13 residues. V lost 5 bases, J lost 9 bases, and 11 bases lay in between. Germline CDR1 and CDR2: LNHDA and SQIVND (reference sequence). Here the CDR3 DNA reads TGTGCCAGTAGTGCCCCCGCTACTTCACCCCTCCACTTT. It yields the protein CASSAPATSPLHF.

The chain is built from TRBV2 and TRBJ1-5; TRBD1 aligns across 8 bases. This CDR3 spans 15 amino acids. Per the germline V gene, CDR1 is SNHLY and CDR2 is FYNNEI. V gave up 6 bases and J gave up 4 bases; unmatched junction bases: 8. CDR3 protein: CASSGGQALNQPQHF. The CDR3 nucleotides are TGTGCCAGCAGCGGGGGACAGGCTCTTAATCAGCCCCAGCATTTT.

The chain links TRBV28 to TRBJ2-7, with 8 nucleotides matching TRBD2. V lost 5 bases and J lost 3; bases outside the gene matches: 12. The CDR3 runs to 16 residues. Germline V gene lookup returns CDR1 MDHEN and CDR2 SYDVKM. The CDR3 sequence: CASSRTGASGYYEQYF. The CDR3 DNA follows: TGTGCCAGCAGTCGCACGGGGGCTAGCGGGTACTACGAGCAGTACTTC.

This sequence joins TRBV18 and TRBJ2-3; D perhaps matches TRBD2 (5 bases). Germline lookup yields CDR1 KGHSH and CDR2 LQKENI. V was cut by 2 bases and J by 2 bases, with 11 bases left in between. This CDR3 is built from 15 residues. CDR3 coding DNA: TGTGCCAGCTCACCAACCGGAGGAGTCACAGATACGCAGTATTTT. It translates to CASSPTGGVTDTQYF.

The J gene is TRBJ1-2, the V gene TRBV27; TRBD1 matches 9 bases. CDR3 length: 15 amino acids. In germline, CDR1 is MNHEY, CDR2 SMNVEV (reference sequence). V shed 7 bases and J 1 base; nucleotides not matched to a gene: 7. CDR3 sequence reads: CASKPAGQGNYGYTF. Here the CDR3 DNA reads TGTGCCAGCAAACCAGCGGGACAGGGTAACTATGGCTACACCTTC.

The V call is TRBV7-2, the J call TRBJ2-1; 15 positions match TRBD2. The germline gives CDR1 SGHTA, CDR2 FQGNSA. This CDR3 is built from 17 residues. The V gene end was trimmed by 5 bases and the J gene end by 7 bases; junction bases not matched to a gene: 9. Written as DNA, the CDR3 is TGTGCCAGCAGCCGAGGACTAGCGGGAGGGCAGGAGAATGAGCAGTTCTTC. Translation: CASSRGLAGGQENEQFF.

The CDR3 sequence: CASRDRGLSDEQYF. CDR3 in DNA: TGTGCCAGCAGGGACAGGGGACTAAGCGACGAGCAGTACTTC. V gene TRBV6-6 combines with J gene TRBJ2-7; 9 nucleotides line up with TRBD1. Germline assignment: CDR1 MNHNY and CDR2 SVGAGI (reference sequence). The CDR3 consists of 14 residues. J was trimmed by 5 bases and V by 6 bases; bases with no gene match: 8.

This chain connects TRBV15 to TRBJ1-4, with TRBD1 as a possible D gene (6 bases). The germline V and J ends were trimmed by 3 bases and 8 bases, with 16 bases remaining between them. The CDR3 sequence is 15 residues long. Germline loops: CDR1 LNHNV, CDR2 YYDKDF (reference sequence). For the CDR3, the DNA is TGTGCCACCAGCAGCTGGGCGGGGGGCGGAGAAAAACTGTTTTTT. Translation gives CATSSWAGGGEKLFF.

This chain connects TRBV4-2 to TRBJ2-5; TRBD2 agrees at 10 bases. The junction had 0 bases not matched to a gene; V was cut back by 1 base and J by 1 base. CDR3 length: 15 residues. Germline V gene sequence: CDR1 LGHNA, CDR2 YNFKEQ. In DNA, the CDR3 is TGTGCCAGCAGCCAAGGGACTAGCGGCCAAGAGACCCAGTACTTC. This translates into CASSQGTSGQETQYF.

The rearrangement joins TRBV18 to TRBJ2-1, with TRBD1 matching 8 bases. V was pared by 6 bases and J by 6 bases, with 7 bases of the junction left unmatched. The germline V gene encodes CDR1 KGHSH and CDR2 LQKENI. The CDR3 contains 14 residues. In DNA, the CDR3 is TGTGCCAGCTCGCCGGGACAGGCTCTCAATGAGCAGTTCTTC. It codes for CASSPGQALNEQFF.

The chain uses TRBV10-3 and TRBJ2-1; 10 nucleotides line up with TRBD1. Trimming removed 6 bases from V and 6 bases from J; junction bases left unmatched: 14. Germline CDR1 is ENHRY and CDR2 is SYGVKD. The CDR3 spans 17 residues. The CDR3 protein is CAISDSKTGTGVNEQFF. The CDR3 bases are TGTGCCATCAGCGATTCAAAAACCGGGACAGGGGTCAATGAGCAGTTCTTC.

DNA for the CDR3: TGTGCCAGCTCACCGGAAAAGGGGACTTACATACAAGAGACCCAGTACTTC. This codes for CASSPEKGTYIQETQYF. This chain joins TRBV18 and TRBJ2-5; D is perhaps TRBD2 (6 bases). Germline V CDR1 and CDR2: KGHSH, LQKENI. V was clipped by 3 bases and J by 2 bases, with 19 bases between them. The CDR3 consists of 17 residues.

This clone has only a few counts. The V and J genes are TRBV7-8 and TRBJ2-7; D remains ambiguous. The J call is doubtful: the DNA matches TRBJ1-2 better. The CDR3 extends over 15 amino acids. Germline CDR1 is SGHVS and CDR2 is FQNEAQ. DNA for the CDR3: TGTGCCAGCAGCTTAGGGGGAGGAAACTCCTATGGCTACACCTTC. Translated, it gives CASSLGGGNSYGYTF.

A single count supports this clone. This chain joins TRBV5-6 and TRBJ1-1; D remains ambiguous. This CDR3 has 15 amino acids. Germline assignment: CDR1 SGHDT and CDR2 YYEEEE. Trimming removed 0 bases from V and 4 bases from J, with 13 bases in between. The CDR3 loop is CASSLGLQALTEAFF. The DNA for the CDR3 is TGTGCCAGCAGCTTGGGTCTTCAGGCCCTCACTGAAGCTTTCTTT.

The chain combines TRBV7-9 with TRBJ2-5; the D gene is possibly TRBD1 (5 bases). CDR1 is SEHNR, CDR2 FQNEAQ, per germline (reference sequence). CDR3 length equals 14 residues. V was clipped by 2 bases and J by 5 bases, with 12 bases between them. The CDR3 DNA follows: TGTGCCAGCAGCTTAAGCAGGGAATACGAGACCCAGTACTTC. It is translated as CASSLSREYETQYF. The entire variable domain, with the rest obtained from reference TRBV7-9 and TRBJ2-5, is as follows: DTGVSQNPRHKITKRGQNVTFRCDPISEHNRLYWYRQTLGQGPEFLTYFQNEAQLEKSRLLSDRFSAERPKGSFSTLEIQRTEQGDSAMYLCASSLSREYETQYFGPGTRLLVL.

This sequence joins TRBV4-2 and TRBJ2-5; D is possibly TRBD2 (7 bases). Matching the DNA end better, TRBJ2-7 makes the J call doubtful. The CDR3 is 14 amino acids. Germline V lookup: CDR1 LGHNA, CDR2 YNFKEQ. CDR3 in amino acids: CASSQYGGAYEQYF. The CDR3 nucleotides are TGTGCCAGCAGCCAATATGGGGGGGCGTACGAGCAGTACTTC.

The V call is TRBV9, the J call TRBJ1-1; 9 positions match TRBD1. J lost 4 bases, V lost 0 bases, and 4 bases had no gene match. Per the germline V gene, CDR1 is SGDLS and CDR2 is YYNGEE. The CDR3 length is 15 residues. The CDR3 nucleotides are TGTGCCAGCAGCGTAGGGGACAGGGTGGGCACTGAAGCTTTCTTT. Protein sequence: CASSVGDRVGTEAFF.

CDR3 sequence reads: CASSQTTSGRARTGELFF. The CDR3 DNA reads as TGTGCCAGCAGCCAAACGACTAGCGGGAGGGCCCGGACCGGGGAGCTGTTTTTT. V usage is TRBV9 and J usage is TRBJ2-2, with TRBD2 matching over 14 bases. Per germline, CDR1 SGDLS and CDR2 YYNGEE. The CDR3 contains 18 residues. Trimming took 4 bases from V and 5 from J; bases not matched to a gene: 10. Using reference TRBV9 and TRBJ2-2 for the parts outside the CDR3, the full variable domain is DSGVTQTPKHLITATGQRVTLRCSPRSGDLSVYWYQQSLDQGLQFLIQYYNGEERAKGNILERFSAQQFPDLHSELNLSSLELGDSALYFCASSQTTSGRARTGELFFGEGSRLTVL.

The rearrangement uses TRBV29-1 and TRBJ1-2; TRBD1 agrees at 7 bases. Germline V gene sequence: CDR1 SQVTM, CDR2 ANQGSEA. V lost 4 bases to trimming and J lost 4 bases; unmatched junction nucleotides: 9. CDR3 length: 14 amino acids. CDR3 nucleotide sequence: TGCAGCGTTGGGGGACAGTCGTTAGGCTATGGCTACACCTTC. It codes for CSVGGQSLGYGYTF.

The chain recombines TRBV7-2 with TRBJ2-7; a weak D match, TRBD2 (6 bases). The germline gives CDR1 SGHTA, CDR2 FQGNSA. Trimming left V 0 bases short and J 3 bases short, with 12 bases between. This CDR3 region has 15 residues. The CDR3 bases are TGTGCCAGCAGCTTAGCAAAGCGGGCGGGCTACGAGCAGTACTTC. This codes for CASSLAKRAGYEQYF. The full variable domain, rest sourced from reference TRBV7-2 and TRBJ2-7, is GAGVSQSPSNKVTEKGKDVELRCDPISGHTALYWYRQSLGQGLEFLIYFQGNSAPDKSGLPSDRFSAERTGGSVSTLTIQRTQQEDSAVYLCASSLAKRAGYEQYFGPGTRLTVT.

This clone was detected a few times. V usage is TRBV29-1 and J usage is TRBJ2-7; 9 bases map to TRBD2. CDR1 and CDR2 (germline): SQVTM, ANQGSEA. The CDR3 covers 14 residues. J gave up 6 bases and V 5 bases, and 11 bases lay outside the gene matches. Written as DNA, the CDR3 is TGCAGCGTTCGGGGGACTAGCAGATCTCGCGAGCAGTACTTC. It is translated as CSVRGTSRSREQYF.

CDR3 in amino acids: CASSRGQGATYTF. The CDR3 DNA follows: TGTGCCAGTAGTAGGGGACAGGGGGCAACCTACACCTTC. The chain joins TRBV19 to TRBJ1-2, with 12 bases aligning to TRBD1. CDR1 LNHDA and CDR2 SQIVND come from the germline V gene (reference sequence). Germline trimming cut 4 bases from V and 10 bases from J; bases unmatched to any gene: 4. This CDR3 is 13 amino acids long.

The gene calls are TRBV30 and TRBJ2-7; 9 bases align to TRBD1. Germline V gene lookup returns CDR1 GTSNPN and CDR2 SVGIG (reference sequence). V was pared by 3 bases and J by 5 bases, with 8 bases of the junction left unmatched. The CDR3 covers 14 residues. The CDR3 reads CAWRGVGQGHEQYF. The CDR3 DNA follows: TGTGCCTGGAGGGGGGTGGGACAGGGACACGAGCAGTACTTC. The full variable domain, completed using reference TRBV30 and TRBJ2-7, is SQTIHQWPATLVQPVGSPLSLECTVEGTSNPNLYWYRQAAGRGLQLLFYSVGIGQISSEVPQNLSASRPQDRQFILSSKKLLLSDSGFYLCAWRGVGQGHEQYFGPGTRLTVT.

This clone has just a few counts. The V and J genes are TRBV29-1 and TRBJ2-5, with 7 nucleotides matching TRBD1. Germline V gene lookup returns CDR1 SQVTM and CDR2 ANQGSEA. V lost 6 bases to trimming and J lost 2 bases; unmatched junction nucleotides: 6. The CDR3 loop spans 13 amino acids. The CDR3 sequence is CSVGTVYQETQYF. In DNA form, the CDR3 reads TGCAGCGTCGGGACAGTCTATCAAGAGACCCAGTACTTC.